These 2 T cell receptor beta chains were all obtained from the same sample, sequenced in a study of OX40 agonist ivuxolimab in advanced cancers. Library preparation used the immunoSEQ multiplex PCR assay. TCRdb took over this immuneACCESS table, retaining in-frame rearrangements with V and J assigned. Such tables are incomplete; in checked studies, under half of the missing clones stem from an unresolved V gene, and the remainder is unexplained. For this sample there are approximately 50,000 clones; 87% appear just once. The top ten constitute approximately 0.61% of the sample. The sequencing here drew on CD4+ or CD8+ T cells sorted from blood, taken in a trial of the OX40 agonist ivuxolimab. The receptors originated from an adult with an advanced solid tumor such as melanoma, head and neck, liver or kidney cancer.

The J gene is TRBJ1-4, the V gene TRBV7-6, with a tentative D call TRBD1 (6 bases). Trimming removed 1 base at V and 15 bases at J, with 15 bases between. The CDR3 totals 13 residues. The germline V gene has CDR1 SGHVS and CDR2 FNYEAQ. CDR3 coding DNA: TGTGCCAGCAGCTTAGTTCGCGGGACAACGTTGTTTTTT. This codes for CASSLVRGTTLFF.

The J gene is TRBJ2-7, the V gene TRBV6-1, with TRBD1 matching over 9 bases. Per the germline V gene, CDR1 is MNHNS and CDR2 is SASEGT. CDR3 length: 20 residues. The V and J ends lost 2 bases and 3 bases, in that order; junction bases with no gene match: 20. CDR3 sequence: CASSERIVSGQGKIGYEQYF. The CDR3 bases are TGTGCCAGCAGTGAAAGGATAGTGTCCGGACAGGGGAAAATCGGCTACGAGCAGTACTTC.